Given below is one T cell receptor beta chain in context. Its cognate antigen is unknown. One end of the junction does not line up with germline, which may come from a read error. This CDR3 comprises 20 residues. CDR1 MNHEY and CDR2 SVGAGI come from the germline V gene. This record belongs to a study of molecular identifiers for immune sequencing clone quantification. Study-level results: The study found clones above 20 RNA copies held over 99% of effector molecules and under 1% in naive cells.

MiXCR, run by TCRdb on the PCR reads, gives a single entry per CDR3 protein. The sample includes approximately 670,000 distinct CDR3 sequences, 15% to 20% of them seen just once. This sequence joins TRBV6-5 and TRBJ2-4, with TRBD2 identical over 9 bases. The TCR originated in a human donor in good health. Some libraries in this study had Jurkat cell RNA spiked in. Material: naive CD8+ T cells from blood, with Jurkat cell RNA spiked in. Subset of the sample: FACS-sorted CD8+CD4-CCR7+CD45RA+ naive T cells. This chain's CDR3 is CASSYSYLASGDLSNNIQYF. CDR3 coding DNA: TGTGCCAGCAGTTACTCGTACTTGGCTAGCGGGGATCTGTCCAACAACATTCAGTACTTC.